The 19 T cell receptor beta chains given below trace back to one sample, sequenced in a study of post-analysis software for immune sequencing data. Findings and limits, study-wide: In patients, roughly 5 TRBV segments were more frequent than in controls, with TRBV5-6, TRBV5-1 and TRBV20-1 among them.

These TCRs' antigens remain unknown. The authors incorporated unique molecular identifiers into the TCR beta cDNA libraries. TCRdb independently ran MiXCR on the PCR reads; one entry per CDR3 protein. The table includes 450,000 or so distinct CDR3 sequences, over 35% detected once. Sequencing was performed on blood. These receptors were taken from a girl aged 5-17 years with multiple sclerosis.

Here the CDR3 reads CASSQLRDRGEGYTF. CDR3 sequence (DNA): TGTGCCAGCAGCCAACTCCGGGACAGGGGTGAGGGCTACACCTTC. The chain carries TRBV7-9 and TRBJ1-2; 10 positions agree with TRBD1. With 5 bases clipped from V and 8 bases from J, the junction kept 11 bases outside the gene matches. The CDR3 covers 15 residues. Germline CDR1 and CDR2: SEHNR and FQNEAQ (reference sequence).

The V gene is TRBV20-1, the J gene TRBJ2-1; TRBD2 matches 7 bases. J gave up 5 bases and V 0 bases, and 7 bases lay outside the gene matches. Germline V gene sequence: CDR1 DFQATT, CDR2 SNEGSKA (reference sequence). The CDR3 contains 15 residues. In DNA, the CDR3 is TGCAGTGCTAGAGATAGGGCGGGGGTAGACAATGAGCAGTTCTTC. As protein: CSARDRAGVDNEQFF.

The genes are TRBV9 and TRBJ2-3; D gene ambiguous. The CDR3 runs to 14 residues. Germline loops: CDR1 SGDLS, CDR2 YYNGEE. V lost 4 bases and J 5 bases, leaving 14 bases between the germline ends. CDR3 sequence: CASSLEPLKDTQYF. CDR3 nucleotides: TGTGCCAGCAGCCTGGAACCTTTGAAAGATACGCAGTATTTT.

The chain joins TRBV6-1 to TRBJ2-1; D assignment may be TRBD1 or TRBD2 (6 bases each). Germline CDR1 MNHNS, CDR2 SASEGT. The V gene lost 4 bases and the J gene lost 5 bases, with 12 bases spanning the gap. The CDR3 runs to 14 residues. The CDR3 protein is CASSGWGANNEQFF. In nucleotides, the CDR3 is TGTGCCAGCAGTGGGTGGGGGGCGAACAATGAGCAGTTCTTC.

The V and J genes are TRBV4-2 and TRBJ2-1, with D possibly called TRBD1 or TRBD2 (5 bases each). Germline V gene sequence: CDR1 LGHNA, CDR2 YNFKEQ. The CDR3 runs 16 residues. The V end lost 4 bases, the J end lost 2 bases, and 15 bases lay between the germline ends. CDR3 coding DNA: TGTGCCAGCAGCCCACCAGTGGGGACCACCTACAATGAGCAGTTCTTC. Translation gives CASSPPVGTTYNEQFF.

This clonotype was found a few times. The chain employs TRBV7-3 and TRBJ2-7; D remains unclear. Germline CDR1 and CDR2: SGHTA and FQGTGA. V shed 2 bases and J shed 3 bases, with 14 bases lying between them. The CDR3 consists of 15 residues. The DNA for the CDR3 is TGTGCCAGCAGCTTACAGGCGGAAAGCTACTACGAGCAGTACTTC. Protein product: CASSLQAESYYEQYF.

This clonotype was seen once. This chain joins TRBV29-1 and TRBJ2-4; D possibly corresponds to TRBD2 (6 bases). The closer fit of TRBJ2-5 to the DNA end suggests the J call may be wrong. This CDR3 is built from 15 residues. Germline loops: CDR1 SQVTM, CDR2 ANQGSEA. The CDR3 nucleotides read TGCAGCGGCGCAATCGGGGGAGAGGCTTCGGAGACCCAGTACTTC. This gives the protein CSGAIGGEASETQYF.

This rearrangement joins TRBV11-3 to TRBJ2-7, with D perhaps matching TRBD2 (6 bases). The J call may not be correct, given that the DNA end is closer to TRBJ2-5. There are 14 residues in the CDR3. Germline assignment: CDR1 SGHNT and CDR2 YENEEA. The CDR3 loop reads CASSPDGTLRTQYF. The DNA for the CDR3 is TGTGCCAGCAGCCCGGACGGGACTCTCCGGACCCAGTACTTC.

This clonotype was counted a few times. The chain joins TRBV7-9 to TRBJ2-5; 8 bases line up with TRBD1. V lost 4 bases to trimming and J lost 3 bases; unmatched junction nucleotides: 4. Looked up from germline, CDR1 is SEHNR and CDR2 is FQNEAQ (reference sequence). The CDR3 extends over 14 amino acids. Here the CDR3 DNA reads TGTGCCAGCAGCTCGCTGACAGGGGAAGAGACCCAGTACTTC. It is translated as CASSSLTGEETQYF.

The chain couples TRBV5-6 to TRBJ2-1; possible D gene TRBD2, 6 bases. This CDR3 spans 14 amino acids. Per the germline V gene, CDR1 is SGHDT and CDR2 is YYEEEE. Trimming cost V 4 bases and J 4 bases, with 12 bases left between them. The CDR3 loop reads CASSRVGGYNEQFF. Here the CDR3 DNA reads TGTGCCAGCAGCCGCGTAGGAGGGTACAATGAGCAGTTCTTC.

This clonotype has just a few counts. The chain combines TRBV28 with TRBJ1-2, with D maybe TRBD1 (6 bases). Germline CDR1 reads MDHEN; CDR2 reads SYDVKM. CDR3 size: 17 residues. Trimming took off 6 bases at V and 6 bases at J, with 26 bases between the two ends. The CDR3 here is CASSPGGLSAVGNGYTF. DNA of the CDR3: TGTGCCAGCAGCCCCGGGGGGCTATCGGCAGTTGGGAATGGCTACACCTTC.

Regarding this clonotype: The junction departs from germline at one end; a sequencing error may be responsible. The CDR3 coding sequence is TGTGCCAGCAGTCACTCAACCGCCGCGGCTTCTAACTATGGCTACACCTTC. As protein: CASSHSTAAASNYGYTF. The chain is built from TRBV6-6 and TRBJ1-2; the D is unclear. The CDR3 loop spans 17 amino acids. Germline lookup yields CDR1 MNHNY and CDR2 SVGAGI (reference sequence).

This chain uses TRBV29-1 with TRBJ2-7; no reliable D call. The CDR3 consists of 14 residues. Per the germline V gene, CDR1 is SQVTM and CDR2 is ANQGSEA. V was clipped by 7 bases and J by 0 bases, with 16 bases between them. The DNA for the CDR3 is TGCAGCGCACCAGCCGGCAGGTCCTCCTACGAGCAGTACTTC. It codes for CSAPAGRSSYEQYF.

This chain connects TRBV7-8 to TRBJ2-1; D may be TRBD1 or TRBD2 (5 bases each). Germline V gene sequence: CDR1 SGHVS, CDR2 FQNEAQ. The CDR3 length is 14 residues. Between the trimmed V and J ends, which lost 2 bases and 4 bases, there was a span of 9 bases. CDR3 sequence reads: CASSLRDQYNEQFF. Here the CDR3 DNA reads TGTGCCAGCAGCTTACGGGACCAATACAATGAGCAGTTCTTC.

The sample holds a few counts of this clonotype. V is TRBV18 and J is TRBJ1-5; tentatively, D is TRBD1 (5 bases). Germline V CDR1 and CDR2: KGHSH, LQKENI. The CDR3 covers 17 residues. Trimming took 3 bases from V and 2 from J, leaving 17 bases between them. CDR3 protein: CASSPQGPNERNQPQHF. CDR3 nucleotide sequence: TGTGCCAGCTCACCCCAGGGACCCAATGAGCGCAATCAGCCCCAGCATTTT.

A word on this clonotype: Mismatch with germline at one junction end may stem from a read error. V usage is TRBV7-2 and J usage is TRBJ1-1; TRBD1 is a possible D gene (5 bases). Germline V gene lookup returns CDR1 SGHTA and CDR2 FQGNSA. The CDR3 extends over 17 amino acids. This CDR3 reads CATKGSVGVEGRAEAYF. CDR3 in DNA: TGTGCCACCAAGGGGTCGGTGGGGGTCGAAGGGCGAGCTGAAGCTTACTTT.

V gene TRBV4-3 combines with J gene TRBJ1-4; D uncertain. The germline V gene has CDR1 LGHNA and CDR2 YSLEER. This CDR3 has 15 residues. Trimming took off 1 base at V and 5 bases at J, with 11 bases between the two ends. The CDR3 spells CASSQGRNPNEKLFF. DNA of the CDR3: TGCGCCAGCAGCCAAGGGAGGAATCCCAATGAAAAACTGTTTTTT.

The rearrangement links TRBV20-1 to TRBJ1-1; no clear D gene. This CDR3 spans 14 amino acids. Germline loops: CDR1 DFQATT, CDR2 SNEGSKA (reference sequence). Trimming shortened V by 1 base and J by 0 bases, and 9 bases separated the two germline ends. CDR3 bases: TGCAGTGCTAGAGGGACCGGCTTGAACACTGAAGCTTTCTTT. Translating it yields CSARGTGLNTEAFF.

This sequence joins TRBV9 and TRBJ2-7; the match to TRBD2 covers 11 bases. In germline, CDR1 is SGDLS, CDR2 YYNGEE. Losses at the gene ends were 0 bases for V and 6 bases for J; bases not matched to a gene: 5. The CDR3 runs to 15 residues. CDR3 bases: TGTGCCAGCAGCGTAGAAGTAGCGGGAGGGGGCGAGCAGTACTTC. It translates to CASSVEVAGGGEQYF.